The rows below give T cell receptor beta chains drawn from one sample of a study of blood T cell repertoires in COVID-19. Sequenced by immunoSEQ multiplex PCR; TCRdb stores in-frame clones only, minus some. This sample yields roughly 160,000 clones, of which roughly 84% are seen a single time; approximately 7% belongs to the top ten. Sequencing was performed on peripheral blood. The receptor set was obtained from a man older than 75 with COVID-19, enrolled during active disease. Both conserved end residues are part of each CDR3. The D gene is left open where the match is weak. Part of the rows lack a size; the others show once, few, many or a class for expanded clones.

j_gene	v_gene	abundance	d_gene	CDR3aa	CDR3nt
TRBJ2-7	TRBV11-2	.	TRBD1	CASSLVWDSYEQYF	TGTGCCAGCAGCTTAGTCTGGGACAGCTACGAGCAGTACTTC
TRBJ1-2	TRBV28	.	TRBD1	CASSLPGGGGYTF	TGTGCCAGCAGTTTACCAGGGGGAGGTGGCTACACCTTC
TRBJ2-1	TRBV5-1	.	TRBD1	CASSRTQGTEQFF	TGCGCCAGCAGCCGCACACAGGGGACTGAGCAGTTCTTC
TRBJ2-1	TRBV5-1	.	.	CASSRGGQGNEQFF	TGCGCCAGCAGCCGGGGGGGACAGGGAAATGAGCAGTTCTTC
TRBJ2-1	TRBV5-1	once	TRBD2	CASSRTSGGYNEQFF	TGCGCCAGCAGTCGGACTAGCGGGGGGTACAATGAGCAGTTCTTC
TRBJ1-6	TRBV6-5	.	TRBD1	CASKGQGLEALHF	TGTGCCAGCAAGGGACAGGGATTAGAGGCCCTCCACTTT
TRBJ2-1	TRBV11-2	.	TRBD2	CASSLAGNEQFF	TGTGCCAGCAGTTTAGCGGGGAATGAGCAGTTCTTC
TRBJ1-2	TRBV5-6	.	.	CASSLGEGYTF	TGTGCCAGCAGCTTAGGGGAAGGCTACACCTTC
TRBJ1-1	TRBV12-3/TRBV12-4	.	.	CASSQEVGTEAFF	TGTGCCAGCAGCCAGGAGGTGGGCACTGAAGCTTTCTTT
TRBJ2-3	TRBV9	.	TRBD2	CASSPRTSGGIDTQYF	TGTGCCAGCAGCCCACGGACTAGCGGGGGGATCGATACGCAGTATTTT
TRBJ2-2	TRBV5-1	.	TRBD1	CASSETGGVTGELFF	TGCGCCAGCAGCGAGACAGGGGGCGTCACCGGGGAGCTGTTTTTT
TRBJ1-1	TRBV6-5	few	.	CASRASVTEAFF	TGTGCCAGCAGGGCCAGCGTCACTGAAGCTTTCTTT
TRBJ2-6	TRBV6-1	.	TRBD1	CASSEARGTGGLLFGANVLTF	TGTGCCAGCAGTGAAGCTCGAGGGACAGGGGGTTTGCTCTTTGGGGCCAACGTCCTGACTTTC
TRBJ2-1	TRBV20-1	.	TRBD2	CSASSPSGVDEQFF	TGCAGTGCTAGTAGTCCTAGCGGGGTCGATGAGCAGTTCTTC
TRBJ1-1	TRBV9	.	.	CASSVLQNTEAFF	TGTGCCAGCAGCGTATTACAGAACACTGAAGCTTTCTTT
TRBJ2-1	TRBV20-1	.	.	CSASRFGRDSVNNEQFF	TGCAGTGCTAGTAGGTTCGGGCGGGACAGTGTCAACAATGAGCAGTTCTTC
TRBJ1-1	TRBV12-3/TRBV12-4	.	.	CASSFGGMTEAFF	TGTGCCAGCAGTTTTGGGGGGATGACTGAAGCTTTCTTT
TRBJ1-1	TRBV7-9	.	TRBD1	CASSLEGQGVRAFF	TGTGCCAGCAGCTTAGAGGGGCAGGGGGTAAGGGCTTTCTTT
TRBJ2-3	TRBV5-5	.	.	CASSLAESTDTQYF	TGTGCCAGCAGCTTGGCCGAGAGCACAGATACGCAGTATTTT
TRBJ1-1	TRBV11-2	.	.	CASGRPRTRSRQENTEAFF	TGTGCCAGCGGGCGTCCTCGGACTAGGTCCCGACAGGAGAACACTGAAGCTTTCTTT
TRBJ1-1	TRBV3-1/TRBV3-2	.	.	CASSQSKTANTEAFF	TGTGCCAGCAGCCAATCCAAGACAGCAAACACTGAAGCTTTCTTT
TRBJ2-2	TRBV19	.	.	CASSIVAGTGELFF	TGTGCCAGTAGTATAGTTGCAGGGACCGGGGAGCTGTTTTTT
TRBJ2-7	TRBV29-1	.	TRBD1	CSVVGQGGSYEQYF	TGCAGCGTTGTGGGACAGGGTGGATCCTACGAGCAGTACTTC